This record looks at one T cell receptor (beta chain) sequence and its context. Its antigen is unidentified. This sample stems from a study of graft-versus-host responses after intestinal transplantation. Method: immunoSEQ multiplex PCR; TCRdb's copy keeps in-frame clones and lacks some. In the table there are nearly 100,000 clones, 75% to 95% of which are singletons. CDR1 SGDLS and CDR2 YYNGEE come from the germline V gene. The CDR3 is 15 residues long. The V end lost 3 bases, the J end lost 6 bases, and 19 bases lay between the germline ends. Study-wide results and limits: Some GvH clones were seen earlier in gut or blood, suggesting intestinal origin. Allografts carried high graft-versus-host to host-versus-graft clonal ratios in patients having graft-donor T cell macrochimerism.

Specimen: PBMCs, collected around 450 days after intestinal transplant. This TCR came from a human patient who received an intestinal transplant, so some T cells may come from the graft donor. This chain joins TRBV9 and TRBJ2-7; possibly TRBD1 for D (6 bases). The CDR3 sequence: CASSDGTMGSAEQYF. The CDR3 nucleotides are TGTGCCAGCAGCGACGGGACAATGGGTTCCGCCGAGCAGTACTTC.